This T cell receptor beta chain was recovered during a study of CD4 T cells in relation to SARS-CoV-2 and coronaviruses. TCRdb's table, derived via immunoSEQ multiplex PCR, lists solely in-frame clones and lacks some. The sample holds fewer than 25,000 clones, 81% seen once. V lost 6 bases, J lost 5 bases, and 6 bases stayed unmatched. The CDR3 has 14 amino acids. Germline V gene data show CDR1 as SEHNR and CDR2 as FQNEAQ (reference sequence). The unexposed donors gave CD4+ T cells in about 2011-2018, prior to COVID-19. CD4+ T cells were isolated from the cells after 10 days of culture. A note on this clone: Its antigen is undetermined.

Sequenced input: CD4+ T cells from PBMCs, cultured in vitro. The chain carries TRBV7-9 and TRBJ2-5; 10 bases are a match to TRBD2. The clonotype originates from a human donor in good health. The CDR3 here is CASSSRTSGETQYF. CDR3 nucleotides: TGTGCCAGCAGTTCTAGGACTAGCGGCGAGACCCAGTACTTC.